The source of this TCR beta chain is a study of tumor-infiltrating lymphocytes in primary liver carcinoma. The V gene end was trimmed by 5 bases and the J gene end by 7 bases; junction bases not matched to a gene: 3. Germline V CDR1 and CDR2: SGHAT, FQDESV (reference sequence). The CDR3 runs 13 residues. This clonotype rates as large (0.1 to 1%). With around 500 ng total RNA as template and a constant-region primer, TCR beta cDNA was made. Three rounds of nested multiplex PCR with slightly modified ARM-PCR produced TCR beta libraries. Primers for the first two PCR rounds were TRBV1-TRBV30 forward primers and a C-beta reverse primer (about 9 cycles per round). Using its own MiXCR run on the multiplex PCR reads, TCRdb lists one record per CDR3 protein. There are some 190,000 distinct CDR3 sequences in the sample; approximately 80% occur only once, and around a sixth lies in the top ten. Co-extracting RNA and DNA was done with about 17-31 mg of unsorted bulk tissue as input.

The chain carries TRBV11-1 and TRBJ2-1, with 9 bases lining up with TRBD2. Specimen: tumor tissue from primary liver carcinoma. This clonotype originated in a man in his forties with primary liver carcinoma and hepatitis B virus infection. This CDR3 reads CASSAGGPNEQFF. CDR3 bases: TGTGCCAGCAGCGCGGGAGGGCCGAATGAGCAGTTCTTC.